The sequence of this T cell receptor (beta chain) was determined in a study of OX40 agonist ivuxolimab in advanced cancers. Whole-study context: Every patient in dose escalation had hepatocellular carcinoma, melanoma, renal cell or head and neck cancer. General study points: Circulating CD4+ and CD8+ T cells showed clonal expansion by week 6 at 0.1 to 3.0 mg/kg. There were, on average, more expanded clones in CD8+ T cells than in CD4+.

The table came from immunoSEQ multiplex PCR; TCRdb's copy has only in-frame clones and leaves some out. The sample yields 60,000 to 65,000 clones, 70% to 90% seen once. In regard to this clone: Its antigen is as yet unknown.

Autoimmune disease history or systemic immunosuppression meant exclusion. Sequences were derived from CD4+ or CD8+ T cells sorted from blood, sampled in a trial of the OX40 agonist ivuxolimab. The sequence came from an adult with an advanced solid tumor such as melanoma, head and neck, liver or kidney cancer.

The CDR3, as DNA: TGTGCCAGTAGTATCTGGACTAGCACAGATACGCAGTATTTT. This codes for CASSIWTSTDTQYF. V usage is TRBV19 and J usage is TRBJ2-3; D is possibly TRBD2 (5 bases). Trimming removed 3 bases at V and 0 bases at J, with 7 bases between. The germline gives CDR1 LNHDA, CDR2 SQIVND (reference sequence). The CDR3 sequence is 14 residues long.